This TCR beta chain was sequenced for a study of OX40 agonist ivuxolimab in advanced cancers. Overall study context: Ivuxolimab, an agonist antibody against OX40 (CD134), was given to patients. Allowance was made for prior anti-PD-1, anti-PD-L1 or anti-CTLA-4 therapy, and 40% to 45% had some. Findings of the study overall: More expanded clones were seen, on average, in CD8+ T cells than in CD4+.

CDR3 length equals 13 residues. CDR1 and CDR2 from the germline V gene are MDHEN and SYDVKM. V lost 6 bases, J lost 0 bases, and 9 bases lay in between. Patients were ineligible given autoimmune disease history or systemic immunosuppression. This clone has only one observation. Its cognate antigen is unknown. The same CDR3 also results from other DNA sequences found in this sample. Repertoires were generated with immunoSEQ multiplex PCR, while TCRdb's copy carries only in-frame clones and drops some. The data contain approximately 40,000 clones, 88% of them singletons. The sequencing here drew on CD4+ or CD8+ T cells sorted from blood, taken in a trial of the OX40 agonist ivuxolimab. This sequence originates from an adult with an advanced solid tumor such as melanoma, head and neck, liver or kidney cancer. The chain carries TRBV28 and TRBJ2-7, with D perhaps being TRBD1 or TRBD2 (5 bases each). The CDR3 DNA is TGTGCCAGCAGCCCCGGGACCTCCTACGAGCAGTACTTC. Translating it yields CASSPGTSYEQYF.